This T cell receptor (beta chain) was identified during a study of Ad26.COV2.S vaccination and SARS-CoV-2 variants (dated by TCRdb to about 2021). Regarding the complete study: Donors in the vaccine arm were drawn from COV1001, a phase I-IIa trial of Ad26.COV2.S in healthy adults that was multicentre, randomized, double-blind and placebo-controlled. Ad26.COV2.S was administered intramuscularly at a dose of 5x10^10 or 1x10^11 viral particles, either as one shot or as two shots given 56 days apart. Trial participants were randomized into five groups of five, in which low-dose or high-dose Ad26.COV2.S was given once or twice, or placebo was given on both occasions. A total of some 30 samples were included in the TCR-sequenced set, comprising some 20 Ad26.COV2.S vaccine recipients, 5 placebo recipients and 8 SARS-CoV-2 convalescent individuals. Throughout the experiments and outcome assessment, investigators stayed blinded to trial group allocation. TCRbeta repertoire sequencing served as the tool for gauging how specific and how broad the SARS-CoV-2-reactive T cell receptors were following Ad26.COV2.S vaccination. Overall study outcomes, separate from this receptor: Non-spike TCR breadth was comparable between vaccine and placebo recipients, consistent with the vaccine containing only spike. It was noted by the authors that total T cell responses may have been underestimated by the TCR breadth and depth analyses. Comparing responses between vaccine doses or regimens was not something the study was powered to do. After vaccination, substantial breadth of spike-specific CD8+ and CD4+ T cell responses was reported. Compared with placebo recipients, Ad26.COV2.S recipients showed higher spike-specific TCR breadth (P = 0.0014).

With respect to this clone: No cognate antigen has been identified for it. Base qualities were left out, and no much larger clone turns up one base away.

Spanning cysteine to phenylalanine, the CDR3 consists of 15 amino acids. Only the CDR3 part of the read is kept: 45 bases, read in frame from the first base. The junction shows trimming of 2 bases on V and 4 bases on J, plus 15 bases between the germline ends. For CDR1 and CDR2, the germline V gene (reference sequence) lists GTSNPN and SVGIG. TCRbeta CDR3 regions were sequenced with the immunoSEQ Assay. After extraction, genomic DNA underwent amplification by bias-controlled multiplex PCR, followed by high-throughput sequencing. As for how the authors treated the data: To quantify the absolute abundance of every unique TCRbeta CDR3 region, sequences were collapsed and filtered. Usable DNA was measured by amplifying reference genes present in all nucleated cells, and TCRbeta template counts were normalized to that usable DNA to estimate T cell fraction. Repertoire TCRs were annotated as SARS-CoV-2-specific when V gene, CDR3 amino acid sequence and J gene were exactly matched to a known reactive TCR set. The reference SARS-CoV-2 TCR set was obtained from MIRA and was filtered for enrichment in COVID-19-positive ImmuneCODE repertoires, whereby public or cross-reactive TCRs were removed. Based on the MIRA antigens, annotated TCRs were further analysed at the level of specific ORF or position within ORF. Breadth was defined as annotated unique rearrangements over total unique productive rearrangements; depth was the summed frequency of those rearrangements. Group comparisons of TCR breadth used two-sided Wilcoxon rank-sum tests. The clones in this table, taken by TCRdb from immuneACCESS, are in-frame only. Not every clone is retained; where verified, under half of the shortfall comes from an unresolved V gene, and the cause of the rest is unknown. V and J calls and clone size come straight from that table; D and trimming were deduced from the DNA. This sample gives about 350,000 clones in total; approximately 85% of them show up just once. Of the sample, approximately 3.5% falls within the top ten clones.

Sample treatment or condition, as interpreted from the label and publication: about 20 received Ad26.COV2.S at low or high dose, single or two shots; several received placebo; per-sample allocation not given. Repertoires of vaccine and placebo recipients were sequenced from samples collected on day 63 after the first injection. Between 29 July and 7 August 2020, Cohort 1b enrolled some 25 adults aged 18-55 years at one site in Boston, USA. Ad26.COV2.S consisted of a replication-incompetent adenovirus type 26 vector by which a prefusion-stabilized SARS-CoV-2 spike protein from the original Wuhan strain was expressed.

The clonotype originates from a person aged 18-60 years who received the Ad26.COV2.S COVID-19 vaccine or a placebo. Sequencing used peripheral blood, obtained in a trial of Ad26.COV2.S vaccine versus placebo. The chain is made from TRBV30 and TRBJ2-1; the D gene is possibly TRBD1 or TRBD2, with 5 bases matching each. The DNA sequence reads TGTGCCTGGAGTCCCGGGACCAACGGATACAATGAGCAGTTCTTC. It specifies CAWSPGTNGYNEQFF.